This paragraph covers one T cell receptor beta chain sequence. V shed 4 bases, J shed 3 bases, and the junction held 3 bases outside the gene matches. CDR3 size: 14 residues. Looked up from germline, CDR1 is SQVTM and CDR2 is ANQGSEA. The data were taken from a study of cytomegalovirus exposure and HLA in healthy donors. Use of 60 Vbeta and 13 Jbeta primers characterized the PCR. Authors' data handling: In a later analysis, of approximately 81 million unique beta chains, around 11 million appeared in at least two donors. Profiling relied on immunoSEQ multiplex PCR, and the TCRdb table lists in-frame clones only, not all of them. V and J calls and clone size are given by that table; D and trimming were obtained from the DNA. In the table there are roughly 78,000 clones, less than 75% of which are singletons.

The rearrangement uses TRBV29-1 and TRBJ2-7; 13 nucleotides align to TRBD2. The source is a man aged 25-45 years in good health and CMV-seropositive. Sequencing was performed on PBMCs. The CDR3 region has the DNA TGCAGCGTTGCACTAGCGGGAGGGGGCTACGAGCAGTACTTC. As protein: CSVALAGGGYEQYF.